This T cell receptor (beta chain) was profiled in a study of cytomegalovirus exposure and HLA in healthy donors (dated by TCRdb to about 2017). Regarding the research as a whole: In an earlier analysis of about 560 of the donors, 276 Gb of sequence data and 100 million or so unique TCR beta sequences from 180 million or so T cells were reported. About 300 gigabases of sequencing data and approximately 80 million unique TCR sequences were included in an early release covering roughly 600 HLA-typed donors. The genetic ancestry cluster associated with self-reported Caucasian donors included about 84% of the roughly 400 genotyped donors. The study aimed to test whether cataloging public T cell receptors could reveal signatures of past pathogen exposure. The study profiled the T cell repertoires of under 850 subjects by immunosequencing and related them to cytomegalovirus serostatus. Along with the roughly 700-subject first cohort, a separate validation cohort of over a hundred different subjects was used. To predict cytomegalovirus infection status, the study brought together high-throughput TCR immunosequencing, statistical association of individual TCRs with disease status, and machine learning. A later analysis re-examined previously published TCR beta repertoires from hundreds of donors and added high-resolution HLA genotyping to investigate patterns of TCR occurrence. In the later analysis, no new phenotypic data were used to find candidate immune exposures; instead, reliance was placed on TCR beta sequences and their occurrence across donors. In an earlier analysis of about 590 of the donors, high-throughput TCR beta sequencing was used to judge whether each TCR beta V gene segment behaved as functional or pseudogenic. Donor age, sex, ethnicity and CMV serostatus were compiled together with the repertoire data. A later genetic analysis used genome-wide SNP genotypes for about 60% of the roughly 700 donors, treating that subset as a discovery cohort. Every discovery cohort repertoire had been produced on one sequencing platform. Both class I and class II loci were covered by HLA typing, at four-digit resolution. Typing coverage varied by locus: about 620-630 donors for A, B, C, DRB1 and DQB1; around 560 for DQA1; approximately 610 for DPA1; roughly 450 for DPB1. Because of strong linkage in the cohort, five DR-DQ haplotypes were treated as single units for association and clustering. Among about 370 genotyped donors of the cohort, an average of approximately 220,000 unique TCR beta nucleotide sequences was sequenced per donor, of which about 18% were non-productive. Overall study outcomes, separate from this receptor: According to a later genetic analysis, donors in an Asian-associated ancestry cluster had fewer N-insertions in productive TCRs than the approximately 610-donor mean. Most TCR sequences were observed very rarely across donors, whereas some public TCRs were present in many individuals. Cytomegalovirus status was reported to be diagnosed by the classifier with high specificity and sensitivity in both the original and validation cohorts. According to a later analysis, most CMV-associated TCR beta chains appeared to be HLA-restricted, and the HLA associations seemed to be driven largely by CMV exposure. A cluster of highly shared sequence variants was judged likely to represent a technical artifact of the sequencing pipeline. According to a later analysis, parvovirus B19, influenza, CMV and Epstein-Barr virus appeared linked to several top co-occurrence clusters. In vitro tests confirmed that a few of the cytomegalovirus-associated TCR beta chains recognize cytomegalovirus antigens. Roughly uniform sequencing depth across donors was assumed in presence/absence analyses, although this assumption may not hold. In a later analysis, TCR association rates were found to vary across HLA loci, with the most associated TCRs seen for DRB1 alleles and the fewest for HLA-C alleles. Assigning TCR associations to individual alleles was difficult when HLA alleles, especially DR and DQ, strongly co-occurred. Some IMGT-functional V segments, including TRBV6-2 and TRBV6-3, could not be told apart with the 87-base-pair reads, so those segments were excluded. A further reported finding was that TCR beta sequences accurately predicted the HLA-A and HLA-B alleles for most subjects in the first cohort. Linkage disequilibrium might explain the correlated functional status among segregating V segments, but an unknown experimental factor could not be excluded. The cohort was sequenced for TCR beta chains only, and without alpha or paired-chain data the features that could be detected were limited. Compared with equally common non-associated chains, HLA-associated TCR beta chains in a later analysis were more clonally expanded and had lower generation probabilities. According to the authors, the approach could potentially be generalized to other disease states and immunological phenotypes. A total of fewer than 200 TCR beta chains were listed by the study as associated with cytomegalovirus. For the cohort, immune exposure information was limited to CMV serostatus. Because HLA typing was missing for some donors at each locus, association tests included only the typed subset. An association between a missense DCLRE1C variant and V-gene and J-gene trimming of TCR beta chains was found in a later genetic analysis and replicated in an independent cohort. An earlier analysis of around 540 of the donors showed that most TCR beta V segments appeared in productive rearrangements either about 90% or about 30% of the time, which broadly matched IMGT annotations. At a false discovery rate of 0.05, a later analysis linked around 17,000 TCR beta sequences to specific HLA alleles. The earlier analysis of approximately 590 of the donors excluded roughly 17 rarely observed V segments, including chromosome 9 orphons, because counts were too low.

This clone was detected a few times. The specificity of this receptor is unknown. No much larger clone exists at a distance of one base, and base qualities are not known. The germline V gene gives CDR1 as SGHNT and CDR2 as YENEEA. Unmatched junction bases come to 4, with V trimmed by 0 bases and J by 3 bases. Spanning cysteine to phenylalanine, the CDR3 consists of 15 amino acids. Just the 45-base CDR3 DNA is kept, in frame starting at base 1. To prepare the library, the immunoSEQ multiplex PCR assay was applied. For the multiplex PCR, a mixture combining 60 forward primers for TCR Vbeta segments and 13 reverse primers for TCR Jbeta segments was used. The CDR3 region of rearranged TCR beta genes was amplified from genomic DNA by a multiplex PCR assay. On the Illumina HiSeq System, the amplified TCR beta libraries were sequenced as 87-base-pair reads. Per the original workflow: A later analysis counted tens of millions of unique TCR beta chains across the roughly 700 repertoires, and some 11 million of these chains were shared by at least two donors. Raw reads were error-corrected and collapsed into unique sequences by a nearest-neighbor algorithm in which closely related sequences were merged to remove PCR and sequencing errors. To assign V, D and J gene segments, CDR3 sequences were aligned to IMGT reference sequences. For a sequence to be retained, a match of at least six nucleotides to both a V gene segment and a J gene segment was required. A rearrangement counted as productive if the CDR3 had no stop codons and remained in frame with V and J, and every other rearrangement counted as non-productive. CDR3 was defined according to IMGT convention as the region running from the second conserved V-encoded cysteine to the conserved J-encoded phenylalanine. In an earlier analysis of 550 to 650 of the donors, sequences lacking an unambiguous match to a single V gene segment were excluded. In an earlier analysis of 587 of the donors, V segments were called functional above 56.7% productive rearrangements and were called segregating when the between-donor standard deviation exceeded 5%. A statistical classification framework was developed to diagnose cytomegalovirus status using the catalog of TCR beta chain sequences. A later analysis assigned V and J genes by comparing TCR nucleotide sequences with IMGT/GENE-DB human TR gene sequences. Using the TCRdist pipeline, a later analysis assigned CDR3 sequences along with most-parsimonious VDJ recombination scenarios. In a later analysis, each TCR beta chain was defined by its CDR3 amino acid sequence together with its V-gene family, and reads lacking a unique V-gene family were excluded. In a later analysis, some 600 highly shared, low-generation-probability nucleotide sequences were removed to address suspected cross-contamination and a sequencing artifact. In a later analysis, a clonal expansion index for each public chain was calculated from normalized within-repertoire ranks of inferred template counts. Generation probabilities in a later analysis came from a VDJ recombination model fitted to out-of-frame rearrangements, and those results were checked against IGoR. Hypergeometric tests were used in a later analysis to score TCR-TCR, TCR-HLA and TCR-CMV co-occurrence, with a repertoire-size bias correction applied to the TCR pairs. A later analysis estimated false discovery rates by permuting HLA or CMV assignments 20 times. In a later analysis, co-occurring TCRs were grouped using DBSCAN, with TCRdist sequence similarity added in when clustering inside HLA-allele-positive subsets. For co-occurrence clustering, repertoires with fewer than 30,000 or more than 120,000 public chains were excluded, along with four to six repertoires with anomalous nucleotide sharing. The source is immuneACCESS, and TCRdb retained only in-frame sequences with V and J called. Part of the clones is not carried over; for the studies checked, unresolved V genes explain less than half of this, and the remainder is unexplained. V, J and clone size derive from that table, while D and trimming were established from the DNA sequence. The sample table records approximately 130,000 clones; 78% of these occur just once. The ten largest account for less than 2% of the sample.

The cohort was made up of about 670 healthy bone marrow donors. At the time of sampling, every cohort member was nominally healthy, though immune exposures that went unrecorded were likely present. The donor tested CMV seronegative and was one of the 352 seronegative cohort members. Each donor provided a peripheral blood sample, and peripheral blood mononuclear cells were used for TCR beta sequencing. Genomic DNA extraction from the blood cell samples was performed with the Qiagen DNeasy Blood Extraction Kit. This chain is built from TRBV11-3 and TRBJ2-7, and 8 junctional nucleotides match TRBD1. Material for sequencing was PBMCs. The clonotype originates from a middle-aged woman in good health and CMV-seronegative. The nucleotide sequence is TGTGCCAGCAGCTTAGATCGCACAGGGGGCTACGAGCAGTACTTC. The translation is CASSLDRTGGYEQYF.